The clone carrying this T cell receptor beta chain was detected a few times. The antigen is not known. Expressed TCRB transcripts got sequenced, as all isolated RNA was reverse transcribed. The assay was immunoSEQ multiplex PCR, and TCRdb's table has in-frame clones only and misses some. The repertoire consists of roughly 450,000 clones, with approximately 10% occurring once and the leading ten covering less than 0.06%. These data belong to a study of beta chain features in type 1 diabetes. Looking at the study overall: Examination spanned around 100,000,000 sorted cells from all samples.

CD45RO/CCR7/CD25/CD127/CD95/CD27 staining was used to isolate CD4+ naive, central memory, regulatory and stem cell-like memory cells by sorting. General study points: Type 1 diabetes patients showed fewer insertions and more deletions at VDJ junctions. Whether HLA type influences TCRB rearrangement remained unresolved here.

The CDR3 covers 16 residues. Trimming stripped 7 bases from V and 6 bases from J, with 22 bases between. In germline, CDR1 is MNHNY, CDR2 SVGAGI (reference sequence). This TCR came from a woman aged 18-30 years in good health. Source material: naive CD4+ T cells from blood. The chain has TRBV6-6 and TRBJ2-1; possible D gene TRBD1, 5 bases. This CDR3 reads CASIPPGQGSPNEQFF. The CDR3 nucleotides read TGTGCCAGCATCCCGCCTGGCCAGGGATCCCCCAATGAGCAGTTCTTC.